The rows below give T cell receptor beta chains drawn from one sample of a study of shared T cell receptors in the human thymus. Clones were read by immunoSEQ multiplex PCR, and TCRdb kept only the in-frame ones, dropping some. The data show 55,000 to 75,000 clones, 90% to 95% seen once. Sample: thymocytes. These receptors originate from a human donor. CDR3s include the opening cysteine and the closing phenylalanine or tryptophan. D genes are given only for firm matches. Part of the rows lack a size; the others show once, few, many or a class for expanded clones.

clone_size j_call d_call v_call cdr3_nt cdr3_aa
NA TRBJ2-2 NA TRBV11-2 TGTGCCAGCAGCTTAGACCTGACAGGTCGAGCGCCGTACACCGGGGAGCTGTTTTTT CASSLDLTGRAPYTGELFF
NA TRBJ1-2 NA TRBV5-8 TGTGCCAGCAGCTCACTTCTGAGGGGCTTCCTCGGCTATGGCTACACCTTC CASSSLLRGFLGYGYTF
NA TRBJ1-5 NA TRBV4-2 TGTGCCAGCAGCCGAAATGGACGGAATAATCAGCCCCAGCATTTT CASSRNGRNNQPQHF
NA TRBJ2-2 NA TRBV11-3 TGTGCCAGCAGCAGCCGCGGTGGGCTCCCGAACACCGGGGAGCTGTTTTTT CASSSRGGLPNTGELFF
NA TRBJ1-2 NA TRBV14 TGTGCCAGCAGCCCATATGGACAGTATGGCTACACCTTC CASSPYGQYGYTF
NA TRBJ2-2 TRBD2 TRBV19 TGTGCCAGTAGCTTAGATGCCGGACTAGCGGGGACGGACGGGGAGCTGTTTTTT CASSLDAGLAGTDGELFF
NA TRBJ2-7 NA TRBV11-2 TGTGCCAGCAGCTTCAGACAGGCGCCAACCTACGAGCAGTACTTC CASSFRQAPTYEQYF
NA TRBJ2-7 NA TRBV5-1 TGCGCCAGCAGCTCGGGACAACCCTACGAGCAGTACTTC CASSSGQPYEQYF
NA TRBJ1-1 NA TRBV5-1 TGCGCCAGCAGACAAGACAGAACAACTTCGAACACTGAAGCTTTCTTT CASRQDRTTSNTEAFF
NA TRBJ1-3 NA TRBV4-2 TGTGCCAGCAGCCAAGGACGGTTCTCTGGAAACACCATATATTTT CASSQGRFSGNTIYF
once TRBJ2-2 TRBD1 TRBV27 TGTGCCAGTCACCTCACAGGGGATAACACCGGGGAGCTGTTTTTT CASHLTGDNTGELFF
NA TRBJ1-5 NA TRBV6-1 TGTGCCAGCAGTGAAGTGGGGGTTCTGGGGCCCCAGCATTTT CASSEVGVLGPQHF
NA TRBJ1-6 NA TRBV28 TGTGCCAGCAGCCTAGGGCCGGGGCATTCACCCCTCCACTTT CASSLGPGHSPLHF
once TRBJ2-3 NA TRBV27 TGTGCCAGCAGTTCCCCGGGTAGCGGAGGGACAGATACGCAGTATTTT CASSSPGSGGTDTQYF
NA TRBJ2-3 NA TRBV5-1 TGCGCCAGCAGCTTAAGGGGCGATACGCAGTATTTT CASSLRGDTQYF
NA TRBJ1-2 NA TRBV6-6 TGTGCAGCAGACGAGACAGGATTCTATGGCTACACCTTC CAADETGFYGYTF